These 22 T cell receptor beta chains were all obtained from the same sample, sequenced in a study of shared clonotypes between healthy human individuals. Profiled with immunoSEQ multiplex PCR; TCRdb holds only in-frame clones, not every one. Counted here are 2,500,000 or so clones, more than 80% occurring once; the ten biggest clones make up over 0.12%. The specimen sequenced was naive CD4+ T cells sorted from blood. Subset noted: CD45RA+ positively selected. These receptors all stem from a man between 18 and 29 years old in good health.

The chain has TRBV18 and TRBJ1-4; the match to TRBD1 covers 7 bases. The CDR3 extends over 15 amino acids. From germline, CDR1 is KGHSH and CDR2 LQKENI. J gave up 4 bases and V 3 bases, and 5 bases lay outside the gene matches. CDR3 in amino acids: CASSPDRDLNEKLFF. CDR3 nucleotide sequence: TGTGCCAGCTCACCCGACAGGGACCTTAATGAAAAACTGTTTTTT.

The chain carries TRBV6-4 and TRBJ1-2; D may be TRBD1 (5 bases). CDR1 is MRHNA and CDR2 is SNTAGT in the germline V gene. Trimming shortened V by 0 bases and J by 2 bases, and 10 bases separated the two germline ends. The CDR3 covers 15 residues. In DNA form, the CDR3 reads TGTGCCAGCAGTGACTCGCCGGGACCGAACTATGGCTACACCTTC. Its translation is CASSDSPGPNYGYTF.

The chain joins TRBV11-2 to TRBJ2-7; no clear D gene. V was pared by 0 bases and J by 6 bases, with 12 bases between. The CDR3 sequence is 14 residues long. Germline CDR1 reads SGHAT; CDR2 reads FQNNGV. DNA for the CDR3: TGTGCCAGCAGCTTAGACTGGACCTACGGCGAGCAGTACTTC. It yields the protein CASSLDWTYGEQYF.

The J gene is TRBJ1-6, the V gene TRBV29-1; D possibly corresponds to TRBD1 (6 bases). The CDR3 length is 14 residues. The V end was cut by 5 bases, the J end by 8 bases, with 16 bases between. CDR1 is SQVTM and CDR2 is ANQGSEA in the germline V gene. CDR3 coding DNA: TGCAGCGTTAGTTTTAACAGGGAGTATTCACCCCTCCACTTT. Residues: CSVSFNREYSPLHF.

The chain is built from TRBV6-5 and TRBJ2-7; D is uncertain. V was cut by 2 bases and J by 1 base, with 12 bases left in between. CDR1 and CDR2 from the germline V gene are MNHEY and SVGAGI. The CDR3 is made up of 15 amino acids. CDR3 residues: CASSYGSKSSYEQYF. In DNA form, the CDR3 reads TGTGCCAGCAGTTACGGGTCTAAGTCATCCTACGAGCAGTACTTC.

The V gene is TRBV18, the J gene TRBJ1-2, with TRBD1 matching 9 bases. The CDR3 is made up of 14 amino acids. The ends lost 3 bases at V and 6 bases at J; junction bases unmatched: 5. Germline V lookup: CDR1 KGHSH, CDR2 LQKENI. CDR3 coding DNA: TGTGCCAGCTCACCCGGACAGGGGTGGAATGGCTACACCTTC. Translation gives CASSPGQGWNGYTF. Full variable domain (outside the CDR3, taken from reference TRBV18 and TRBJ1-2): NAGVMQNPRHLVRRRGQEARLRCSPMKGHSHVYWYRQLPEEGLKFMVYLQKENIIDESGMPKERFSAEFPKEGPSILRIQQVVRGDSAAYFCASSPGQGWNGYTFGSGTRLTVV.

This clone was seen a single time. The gene calls are TRBV7-9 and TRBJ1-1, with unresolved D. The CDR3 totals 15 residues. V was trimmed by 5 bases and J by 1 base, leaving 14 bases between them. Germline-derived CDR1 and CDR2 are SEHNR and FQNEAQ (reference sequence). This CDR3 reads CASSRDTDPNTEAFF. As DNA, the CDR3 is TGTGCCAGCAGCCGAGACACGGACCCGAACACTGAAGCTTTCTTT.

The V gene is TRBV5-1, the J gene TRBJ1-3; tentatively, D is TRBD1 (5 bases). This CDR3 contains 14 residues. Germline CDR1 and CDR2: SGHRS and YFSETQ. With 7 bases removed from V and 3 bases from J, the gap between germline ends came to 14 bases. CDR3 nucleotide sequence: TGCGCCAGCCCCCCGGGGACGGGTGGAAACACCATATATTTT. Residues: CASPPGTGGNTIYF.

V gene TRBV15 combines with J gene TRBJ1-3, with unresolved D. Looked up from germline, CDR1 is LNHNV and CDR2 is YYDKDF (reference sequence). The germline V and J ends were trimmed by 4 bases and 0 bases, with 10 bases remaining between them. This CDR3 region has 15 residues. CDR3 coding DNA: TGTGCCACCAGCACGACGCCCCACTCTGGAAACACCATATATTTT. Residues: CATSTTPHSGNTIYF.

With regard to this clone: The junction differs from germline at one of its ends, possibly a read error. This chain uses TRBV7-8 with TRBJ1-4; D unclear. CDR3 size: 15 residues. Germline lookup yields CDR1 SGHVS and CDR2 FQNEAQ. CDR3 region: CASTLLGPTNEKLFF. CDR3 in DNA: TGTGCCAGCACCTTACTCGGGCCCACTAATGAAAAACTGTTTTTT.

Comment on this clone: Other DNA sequences of this sample code for an identical CDR3. The V gene is TRBV2, the J gene TRBJ1-5; 8 nucleotides match TRBD1. Germline V CDR1 and CDR2: SNHLY, FYNNEI. The J segment lost 6 bases and the V segment lost 6 bases, leaving 4 bases of the junction unmatched. This CDR3 contains 13 residues. The CDR3 reads CASSSQGAQPQHF. In DNA form, the CDR3 reads TGTGCCAGCAGCAGTCAGGGGGCTCAGCCCCAGCATTTT.

The CDR3 nucleotides are TGTGCTTTAGTAACGGGTCAGCCCCAGCATTTT. This gives the protein CALVTGQPQHF. V is TRBV5-8 and J is TRBJ1-5; D not resolved. There are 11 residues in the CDR3. CDR1 and CDR2 from the germline V gene are SGHTS and YDEGEE.

The rearrangement links TRBV6-1 to TRBJ2-7; 10 nucleotides align to TRBD1. The CDR3 has 15 amino acids. Per the germline V gene, CDR1 is MNHNS and CDR2 is SASEGT. V was clipped by 7 bases and J by 0 bases; unmatched bases: 6. The CDR3 loop reads CASIARTGGSYEQYF. The DNA for the CDR3 is TGTGCCAGCATAGCCAGGACAGGGGGCTCCTACGAGCAGTACTTC.

With regard to this clone: The sample contains more than one DNA sequence encoding this CDR3. The chain uses TRBV7-2 and TRBJ2-1, with TRBD2 identical over 8 bases. CDR1 SGHTA and CDR2 FQGNSA come from the germline V gene. The CDR3 is made up of 15 amino acids. V lost 5 bases to trimming and J lost 3 bases; unmatched junction nucleotides: 6. This CDR3 is CASSADLAGYNEQFF. CDR3 bases: TGTGCCAGCAGCGCAGACCTAGCGGGCTACAATGAGCAGTTCTTC.

The CDR3: CATSRDTSGNQETQYF. The DNA for the CDR3 is TGTGCCACCAGCAGAGATACTAGCGGGAACCAAGAGACCCAGTACTTC. This chain uses TRBV15 with TRBJ2-5; 10 bases line up with TRBD2. This CDR3 has 16 amino acids. The germline V gene has CDR1 LNHNV and CDR2 YYDKDF (reference sequence). Germline trimming cut 0 bases from V and 0 bases from J; bases unmatched to any gene: 1.

The chain recombines TRBV10-3 with TRBJ2-1; 7 bases map to TRBD1. The V segment lost 4 bases and the J segment 0 bases; nucleotides outside the gene matches: 6. This CDR3 spans 16 amino acids. Germline V gene lookup returns CDR1 ENHRY and CDR2 SYGVKD. The CDR3 loop is CAISGQGTLSYNEQFF. DNA for the CDR3: TGTGCCATCAGTGGACAGGGAACCCTCTCCTACAATGAGCAGTTCTTC.

The rearrangement uses TRBV10-1 and TRBJ2-7, with TRBD1 matching over 8 bases. V shed 6 bases and J 3 bases; nucleotides not matched to a gene: 7. The CDR3 consists of 14 residues. The V gene's germline CDR1 is WNHNN and CDR2 SYGVQD (reference sequence). CDR3 region: CASSADRGGYEQYF. The CDR3 DNA follows: TGCGCCAGCAGCGCTGACAGGGGAGGCTACGAGCAGTACTTC.

The chain joins TRBV7-9 to TRBJ2-7; TRBD1 matches at 7 bases. This CDR3 comprises 16 residues. CDR1 is SEHNR and CDR2 is FQNEAQ in the germline V gene (reference sequence). J lost 1 base, V lost 5 bases, and 11 bases had no gene match. CDR3 protein: CASSTGQNRVSYEQYF. The CDR3 bases are TGTGCCAGCAGCACGGGACAGAATAGGGTATCCTACGAGCAGTACTTC.

This chain uses TRBV6-1 with TRBJ2-1, with a tentative D call TRBD1 (5 bases). This CDR3 spans 14 amino acids. The V end lost 4 bases, the J end lost 3 bases, and 10 bases lay between the germline ends. CDR1 is MNHNS and CDR2 is SASEGT in the germline V gene. The CDR3 spells CASSVSRVYNEQFF. In nucleotides, the CDR3 is TGTGCCAGCAGTGTATCCAGGGTCTACAATGAGCAGTTCTTC.

This rearrangement joins TRBV10-3 to TRBJ1-5; 7 nucleotides line up with TRBD1. The germline V gene encodes CDR1 ENHRY and CDR2 SYGVKD. The V segment lost 6 bases and the J segment 5 bases; nucleotides outside the gene matches: 4. This CDR3 is 13 amino acids long. Written as DNA, the CDR3 is TGTGCCATCAGGGACAGGAGCGATCAGCCCCAGCATTTT. Translating it yields CAIRDRSDQPQHF.

A note on this clone: The same CDR3 is also encoded by other DNA sequences in this sample. The CDR3, as DNA: TGTGCCAGCAGTGAAGATCGCTCCTACGAGCAGTACTTC. Translation: CASSEDRSYEQYF. V and J are TRBV6-1 and TRBJ2-7; D is uncertain. V was shortened by 1 base and J by 0 bases, with 4 bases between the two germline ends. The CDR3 loop spans 13 amino acids. Per germline, CDR1 MNHNS and CDR2 SASEGT.

The genes are TRBV11-2 and TRBJ1-4; D is ambiguous. The CDR3 covers 15 residues. Germline V CDR1 and CDR2: SGHAT, FQNNGV. V was cut by 2 bases and J by 7 bases, with 14 bases left in between. CDR3 DNA sequence: TGTGCCAGCAGCTTATTCACTGTAGGGAGTGAAAAACTGTTTTTT. It yields the protein CASSLFTVGSEKLFF.